This T cell receptor (beta chain) originates from a study of Graves' ophthalmopathy and Graves' hyperthyroidism. Study details: Peripheral blood was collected at initial diagnosis, before any treatment.

RNA served as the template for amplifying TCR beta CDR3 regions. An opening RT-PCR round employed HTBI primers and preceded a second-round multiplex PCR. TCRdb re-called the multiplex PCR reads with MiXCR, one entry per CDR3 protein. Here the sample spans about 740,000 distinct CDR3 sequences, roughly two fifths being singletons. A duration under 3 months, NOSPECS ≥4, CAS ≥3 and moderate-to-severe activity characterized the donors with ophthalmopathy. The CDR3 has 15 residues. Germline V gene lookup returns CDR1 WSHSY and CDR2 SAAADI. Details on this clonotype: The junction differs from germline at one of its ends, possibly a read error.

Sequencing input: peripheral blood. This receptor was obtained from an adult man with Graves' ophthalmopathy. V and J are TRBV10-2 and TRBJ2-7; TRBD1 might be the D (6 bases). The CDR3 spells CASRTDRSLTYEQYF. For the CDR3, the DNA is TGTGCCAGCAGAACCGACAGGTCCCTAACCTACGAGCAGTACTTC.